This T cell receptor (beta chain) emerged from a study of brain T cells in children with intractable seizures. Assay used: immunoSEQ multiplex PCR; TCRdb lists only in-frame clones, some missing. The sample carries about 80,000 clones, under 95% recorded once. Trimming cost V 5 bases and J 9 bases; bases outside gene matches: 11. The germline gives CDR1 MDHEN, CDR2 SYDVKM. This CDR3 spans 16 amino acids. This clonotype was sampled from a girl aged 2 to 9 with Rasmussen encephalitis and intractable seizures. The gene calls are TRBV28 and TRBJ1-6; 9 nucleotides match TRBD1. The specimen was peripheral blood, collected at surgery. CDR3 nucleotide sequence: TGTGCCAGCAGTCCTACGACAGGGGGAATAGTTTCACCCCTCCACTTT. It encodes CASSPTTGGIVSPLHF. Supplemented by reference TRBV28 and TRBJ1-6, the full variable domain reads DVKVTQSSRYLVKRTGEKVFLECVQDMDHENMFWYRQDPGLGLRLIYFSYDVKMKEKGDIPEGYSVSREKKERFSLILESASTNQTSMYLCASSPTTGGIVSPLHFGNGTRLTVT.